The sequence of this TCR beta chain was determined in a study of spatial heterogeneity in lung cancer. Study-wide results and limits: Circulating ubiquitous expanded tumor TCRs were observed more frequently at resection than at follow-up.

This clonotype was seen ten or more times. The antigen remains undetermined. The time point denotes: sample taken at primary tumor resection. The study sequenced unsorted whole RNA from tumor, nontumor lung or frozen PBMC. Donation came from about 72 patients with untreated early-stage non-small cell lung cancer. The study tagged each TCR cDNA molecule with a unique molecular identifier. Using its own MiXCR run on the 5' RACE reads, TCRdb lists one record per CDR3 protein. The table lists about 38,000 distinct CDR3 sequences, approximately 5.2% of them singletons. V was shortened by 6 bases and J by 1 base, with 9 bases between the two germline ends. Germline CDR1 WSHSY, CDR2 SAAADI. The CDR3 loop spans 14 amino acids.

The source material was PBMCs, sampled at surgery. This TCR derives from a female donor with early-stage non-small cell lung cancer. This chain links TRBV10-2 with TRBJ2-2, with D possibly matching TRBD2 (6 bases). The DNA of the CDR3 is TGCGCCAGCAGCGGGGGAAAGAACACCGGGGAGCTGTTTTTT. This gives the protein CASSGGKNTGELFF.